Below are 9 T cell receptor beta chains sequenced from a single sample in a study of PD-L1 blockade in urothelial cancer (dated by TCRdb to 2016 to 2017). This specimen's time point label, per the study, means: pretreatment peripheral blood. The library was obtained by the immunoSEQ multiplex PCR assay. Not all clones reach the TCRdb copy of this immuneACCESS table, which keeps in-frame sequences only. Checked studies attribute under half of the gap to unresolved V genes and leave the rest unexplained. For this sample there are roughly 50,000 clones; 85% appear just once. The top ten hold more than 15% of the sample. Sequencing was performed on PBMCs, taken around atezolizumab (anti-PD-L1) treatment. Receptors originate from a man between 65 and 85 years old with urothelial cancer.

The V gene is TRBV7-2, the J gene TRBJ2-2, with D tentatively TRBD2 (6 bases). Trimming left V 5 bases short and J 9 bases short, with 19 bases between. This CDR3 has 15 residues. Germline V gene data show CDR1 as SGHTA and CDR2 as FQGNSA. The DNA of the CDR3 is TGTGCCAGCAGCCCAACAATAACCGCGGGGTGGGAGCTGTTTTTT. It yields the protein CASSPTITAGWELFF.

In its sample, this clone was seen once. This chain joins TRBV25-1 and TRBJ2-7; the match to TRBD2 covers 11 bases. Germline lookup yields CDR1 MGHDK and CDR2 SYGVNS. V gave up 6 bases and J gave up 1 base; unmatched junction bases: 8. This CDR3 contains 16 residues. This CDR3 reads CASRAPRLAGSYEQYF. The CDR3 nucleotides are TGTGCCAGCAGGGCCCCACGACTAGCGGGATCCTACGAGCAGTACTTC.

V usage is TRBV6-1 and J usage is TRBJ2-7; D ambiguous. The CDR3 covers 12 residues. V dropped 6 bases and J dropped 6 bases, with 12 bases sitting between them. Germline assignment: CDR1 MNHNS and CDR2 SASEGT. The CDR3 DNA is TGTGCCAGCAGGATTGGGCTTCTCGAGCAGTACTTC. This sequence encodes CASRIGLLEQYF.

This clone was recorded once. The chain links TRBV30 to TRBJ1-2; 7 bases agree with TRBD1. Trimming took 8 bases from V and 4 from J; bases not matched to a gene: 7. The CDR3 totals 12 residues. Germline CDR1 reads GTSNPN; CDR2 reads SVGIG (reference sequence). CDR3 in amino acids: CAGGQQFYGYTF. CDR3 bases: TGTGCCGGGGGACAGCAGTTCTATGGCTACACCTTC.

V is TRBV6-1 and J is TRBJ1-2; 7 nucleotides match TRBD1. From germline, CDR1 is MNHNS and CDR2 SASEGT. V lost 2 bases and J lost 4; bases outside the gene matches: 7. The CDR3 consists of 15 residues. CDR3 sequence reads: CASSESEGAGYGYTF. As DNA, the CDR3 is TGTGCCAGCAGTGAAAGTGAGGGGGCTGGCTATGGCTACACCTTC.

In this sample, this clone turned up once. The rearrangement links TRBV10-3 to TRBJ1-1, with D perhaps TRBD1 (5 bases). The V gene's germline CDR1 is ENHRY and CDR2 SYGVKD. With 9 bases removed from V and 3 bases from J, the gap between germline ends came to 14 bases. The CDR3 consists of 13 residues. The CDR3 region has the DNA TGTGCCATAAACCCAGGGAGGGACACTGAAGCTTTCTTT. It encodes CAINPGRDTEAFF.

The genes are TRBV11-3 and TRBJ2-5; 7 bases map to TRBD2. Germline trimming cut 2 bases from V and 1 base from J; bases unmatched to any gene: 7. The CDR3 totals 16 residues. Germline CDR1 SGHNT, CDR2 YENEEA. The CDR3 DNA is TGTGCCAGCAGCTTAAGGCTAGCGGACTTCCAAGAGACCCAGTACTTC. Translating it yields CASSLRLADFQETQYF.

This chain uses TRBV11-2 with TRBJ2-7; maybe TRBD2 (5 bases). This CDR3 region has 11 residues. Germline lookup yields CDR1 SGHAT and CDR2 FQNNGV. Trimming removed 10 bases at V and 6 bases at J, with 13 bases between. DNA for the CDR3: TGTGCCACCCTGAGGGCTGGCGAGCAGTACTTC. Amino acids: CATLRAGEQYF.

This clone was found once. The chain is built from TRBV28 and TRBJ2-3; tentatively, D is TRBD1 (6 bases). The V gene lost 6 bases and the J gene lost 14 bases, with 21 bases spanning the gap. The CDR3 spans 13 residues. The germline CDR1 and CDR2 sequences are MDHEN and SYDVKM. DNA for the CDR3: TGTGCCAGCAGGGTAGGGGGAAGGAGATACGCGTATTTT. Translating gives CASRVGGRRYAYF.